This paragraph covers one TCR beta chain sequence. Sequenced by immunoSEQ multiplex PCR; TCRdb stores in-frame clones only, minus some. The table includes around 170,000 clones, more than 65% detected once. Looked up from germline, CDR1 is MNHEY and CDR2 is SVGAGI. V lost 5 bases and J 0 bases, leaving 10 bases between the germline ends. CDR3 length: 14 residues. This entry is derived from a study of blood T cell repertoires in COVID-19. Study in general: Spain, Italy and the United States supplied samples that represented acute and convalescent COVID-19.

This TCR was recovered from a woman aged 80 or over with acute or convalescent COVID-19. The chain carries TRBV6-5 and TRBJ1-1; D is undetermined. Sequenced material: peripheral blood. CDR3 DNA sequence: TGTGCCAGCAGTATCACAGAGATGAACACTGAAGCTTTCTTT. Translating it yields CASSITEMNTEAFF.